The table lists the clone carrying this T cell receptor (beta chain) with many counts. There are 16 residues in the CDR3. Unmatched junction bases numbered 14, after V lost 4 bases and J lost 4 bases. Germline CDR1 GTSNPN, CDR2 SVGIG (reference sequence). The sample belongs to a study of Graves' ophthalmopathy and Graves' hyperthyroidism. CDR3 regions of TCR beta were amplified from RNA transcripts. RT-PCR was first run with HTBI primers, then multiplex PCR in a second round. TCRdb fed the multiplex PCR reads into MiXCR, producing one record per CDR3 protein. The sample carries 300,000 to 400,000 distinct CDR3 sequences, about 17% recorded once.

Specimen: peripheral blood. The TCR was taken from an adult man with Graves' ophthalmopathy. The chain carries TRBV30 and TRBJ1-1, with 8 bases that match TRBD1. CDR3 DNA: TGTGCCTGGAATCAGGGGGCGCTGGGGCTAGGCACTGAAGCTTTCTTT. Translation: CAWNQGALGLGTEAFF. The variable domain in full, completed from reference TRBV30 and TRBJ1-1, reads SQTIHQWPATLVQPVGSPLSLECTVEGTSNPNLYWYRQAAGRGLQLLFYSVGIGQISSEVPQNLSASRPQDRQFILSSKKLLLSDSGFYLCAWNQGALGLGTEAFFGQGTRLTVV.